This entry is about one TCR beta chain. Its antigen is as yet unknown. Method: immunoSEQ multiplex PCR; TCRdb's copy keeps in-frame clones and lacks some. This repertoire shows 86,000 or so clones, approximately 90% found once; its top ten account for less than 5.5%. The sample originates from a study of T cell responses to AZD1222 COVID-19 vaccine. The study, taken as a whole, reports: Vaccination with two AZD1222 doses was followed by a rise in Spike-specific TCR breadth and depth. Reports indicate that nearly half of spike-specific TCRs are directed at unmutated variant regions.

CDR1 and CDR2 (germline): LNHDA, SQIVND (reference sequence). This CDR3 contains 11 residues. V was clipped by 4 bases and J by 5 bases, with 5 bases between them. The clonotype was recovered from an adult in good health. This specimen was peripheral blood, taken on day 0 of MenACWY control vaccination. V and J are TRBV19 and TRBJ1-2; D is perhaps TRBD1 (5 bases). CDR3 loop: CASSTGYGYTF. CDR3 bases: TGTGCCAGTAGTACAGGGTATGGCTACACCTTC.